These 24 T cell receptor beta chains share one sample of origin, sequenced in a study of T cells after yellow fever vaccination. TCRdb fed the 5' RACE reads into MiXCR, producing one record per CDR3 protein. The table lists hundreds of thousands of distinct CDR3 sequences, 18% of them singletons. The sample was PBMCs, taken before the yellow fever booster vaccination. Every receptor here comes from a man in his late teens or twenties who received the YFV17D yellow fever vaccine.

This clonotype turned up a few times. This chain connects TRBV28 to TRBJ2-1; maybe TRBD1 (7 bases). V was cut by 5 bases and J by 9 bases, with 23 bases left in between. This CDR3 contains 16 residues. Germline CDR1 and CDR2: MDHEN and SYDVKM. The CDR3 DNA reads TGTGCCAGCAGTAGACCCCGACAGGGCCGGGGGAGTGAGCAGTTCTTC. Its protein is CASSRPRQGRGSEQFF.

This clonotype was counted only a few times. The CDR3 loop is CASRSTGTSGGLLDGELFF. In DNA, the CDR3 is TGTGCCAGCAGATCTACCGGGACTAGCGGGGGGCTGCTGGACGGGGAGCTGTTTTTT. The chain has TRBV6-2 or TRBV6-3 and TRBJ2-2, with 15 bases aligning to TRBD2. This CDR3 spans 19 amino acids. Germline trimming cut 6 bases from V and 7 bases from J; bases unmatched to any gene: 15. CDR1 MNHEY and CDR2 SVGEGT come from the germline V gene.

The chain couples TRBV20-1 to TRBJ1-1; the D gene is possibly TRBD1 (5 bases). The germline V and J ends were trimmed by 2 bases and 0 bases, with 16 bases remaining between them. Germline CDR1 reads DFQATT; CDR2 reads SNEGSKA (reference sequence). The CDR3 is 16 amino acids. Here the CDR3 reads CSARSGTAGMNTEAFF. CDR3 nucleotides: TGCAGTGCTAGATCTGGGACCGCTGGCATGAACACTGAAGCTTTCTTT.

This clonotype appeared a few times. This sequence joins TRBV7-2 and TRBJ2-3; D remains unclear. From germline, CDR1 is SGHTA and CDR2 FQGNSA. With 6 bases removed from V and 1 base from J, the gap between germline ends came to 11 bases. The CDR3 runs 14 residues. The CDR3 is CASSPFSGTDTQYF. The CDR3 DNA is TGTGCCAGCAGTCCCTTTTCTGGCACAGATACGCAGTATTTT.

In its sample, this clonotype was seen a few times. The rearrangement links TRBV6-2 or TRBV6-3 to TRBJ2-7; TRBD2 is a possible D gene (6 bases). Trimming cost V 6 bases and J 2 bases, with 11 bases left between them. The CDR3 totals 13 residues. Looked up from germline, CDR1 is MNHEY and CDR2 is SVGEGT. CDR3 amino acids: CASSFWGAYEQYV. CDR3 DNA: TGTGCCAGCAGCTTCTGGGGGGCCTACGAGCAGTACGTC.

The chain has TRBV12-3 or TRBV12-4 and TRBJ1-1; D gene unclear. V was pared by 7 bases and J by 3 bases, with 6 bases between. The CDR3 covers 11 residues. CDR3 sequence reads: CASNGYTEAFF. The CDR3 region has the DNA TGTGCCAGCAATGGTTACACTGAAGCTTTCTTT.

V is TRBV12-3 or TRBV12-4 and J is TRBJ1-5, with a possible D match to TRBD1 (6 bases). V lost 6 bases and J 3 bases, leaving 15 bases between the germline ends. The length of the CDR3 is 15 residues. Here the CDR3 DNA reads TGTGCCAGCAGCCTAGGGGGGGCCAACAATCAGCCCCAGCATTTT. Residues: CASSLGGANNQPQHF.

This clonotype came up a few times. This chain connects TRBV7-6 to TRBJ1-1; D remains unclear. The V gene lost 3 bases and the J gene lost 6 bases, with 5 bases spanning the gap. The CDR3 is made up of 11 amino acids. Germline V gives CDR1 SGHVS, CDR2 FNYEAQ. The CDR3 is CASSFNSEAFF. The DNA of the CDR3 is TGTGCCAGCAGCTTCAACTCTGAAGCTTTCTTT.

This clonotype was seen only a few times. This chain joins TRBV5-1 and TRBJ2-7, with unresolved D. Trimming cost V 4 bases and J 7 bases, with 12 bases left between them. The CDR3 totals 12 residues. The germline V gene encodes CDR1 SGHRS and CDR2 YFSETQ. The CDR3 reads CASSGPFWEQYV. The CDR3 DNA sequence: TGCGCCAGCAGCGGGCCATTCTGGGAGCAGTACGTC.

The sample holds a few counts of this clonotype. The chain links TRBV20-1 to TRBJ1-1; a possible D gene is TRBD1 (6 bases). The CDR3 runs 16 residues. CDR1 and CDR2 (germline): DFQATT, SNEGSKA (reference sequence). V dropped 0 bases and J dropped 4 bases, with 18 bases sitting between them. The DNA of the CDR3 is TGCAGTGCTAGAGATCGACGTAGGGCAGGGGCCACTGAAGCTTTCTTT. This sequence encodes CSARDRRRAGATEAFF.

This clonotype was observed a few times. The chain carries TRBV7-8 and TRBJ2-3; the match to TRBD1 covers 7 bases. From germline, CDR1 is SGHVS and CDR2 FQNEAQ. This CDR3 has 17 residues. Trimming at V came to 3 bases and at J to 4 bases, leaving 13 bases not matched to a gene. CDR3 nucleotide sequence: TGTGCCAGCAGCTTTTCCCCGGGACAGACTTCTTCAGATACGCAGTATTTT. Its protein product is CASSFSPGQTSSDTQYF.

The rearrangement joins TRBV7-2 to TRBJ2-5; unclear D gene. This CDR3 contains 12 residues. The V and J ends lost 5 bases and 4 bases respectively, with 8 bases between them. Germline V gene sequence: CDR1 SGHTA, CDR2 FQGNSA. The CDR3 coding sequence is TGTGCCAGCAGCCTCCCCAGAGAGACCCAGTACTTC. Its translation is CASSLPRETQYF.

V gene TRBV10-3 combines with J gene TRBJ2-3; either TRBD1 or TRBD2 may supply D (5 bases each). The CDR3 extends over 12 amino acids. Germline V gene sequence: CDR1 ENHRY, CDR2 SYGVKD. Trimming stripped 8 bases from V and 2 bases from J, with 8 bases between. The chain's CDR3 is CAISGATDTQYF. The CDR3 bases are TGTGCCATCTCCGGGGCCACAGATACGCAGTATTTT.

The J gene is TRBJ2-1, the V gene TRBV12-3 or TRBV12-4; D is perhaps TRBD2 (5 bases). The CDR3 sequence is 15 residues long. V was shortened by 6 bases and J by 6 bases, with 18 bases between the two germline ends. CDR3 in DNA: TGTGCCAGCAGCGTACCGGGAAGTCTTAGCAATGAGCAGTTCTTC. The encoded protein is CASSVPGSLSNEQFF.

The sample holds a few counts of this clonotype. The chain recombines TRBV11-3 with TRBJ2-7; possible D gene TRBD1, 7 bases. Germline loops: CDR1 SGHNT, CDR2 YENEEA. V was pared by 6 bases and J by 5 bases, with 17 bases between. The CDR3 loop spans 14 amino acids. This CDR3 is CASRVLSRGDEQYV. The CDR3 DNA reads TGTGCCAGCAGGGTATTGTCCAGGGGGGACGAGCAGTACGTC.

This clonotype was counted ten times or more. The rearrangement joins TRBV5-1 to TRBJ1-1; D is perhaps TRBD1 (6 bases). CDR3 size: 16 residues. With 3 bases removed from V and 5 bases from J, the gap between germline ends came to 20 bases. Germline CDR1 is SGHRS and CDR2 is YFSETQ. Here the CDR3 reads CASSSTTGRKSTEAFF. CDR3 nucleotide sequence: TGCGCCAGCAGCTCGACTACAGGGCGAAAATCTACTGAAGCTTTCTTT.

This clonotype was picked up a small number of times. The rearrangement joins TRBV9 to TRBJ2-1; possible D gene TRBD1, 6 bases. The CDR3 sequence is 16 residues long. The germline CDR1 and CDR2 sequences are SGDLS and YYNGEE. V dropped 3 bases and J dropped 2 bases, with 15 bases sitting between them. The CDR3 here is CASSARQGLTYNEQFF. The CDR3 coding sequence is TGTGCCAGCAGCGCCAGGCAGGGGCTTACCTACAATGAGCAGTTCTTC.

The rearrangement links TRBV7-9 to TRBJ1-2; D may be TRBD1 (5 bases). Germline loops: CDR1 SEHNR, CDR2 FQNEAQ (reference sequence). There are 15 residues in the CDR3. The V end was cut by 5 bases, the J end by 3 bases, with 16 bases between. The CDR3 is CASSPPGPSYYGYTF. The CDR3, as DNA: TGTGCCAGCAGCCCTCCGGGACCGAGCTACTATGGCTACACCTTC.

J is TRBJ2-5 and V is TRBV4-3, with D perhaps TRBD2 (6 bases). Germline V gives CDR1 LGHNA, CDR2 YSLEER. Trimming pared 2 bases from V and 5 bases from J, leaving 15 bases between. The CDR3 runs to 15 residues. CDR3 nucleotide sequence: TGCGCCAGCAGCCAACGGGCACTAGCCTTCGAGACCCAGTACTTC. It is translated as CASSQRALAFETQYF.

This clonotype came up a few times. The chain links TRBV7-9 to TRBJ2-5; 10 bases align to TRBD2. CDR1 SEHNR and CDR2 FQNEAQ come from the germline V gene (reference sequence). The CDR3 is made up of 16 amino acids. With 7 bases clipped from V and 5 bases from J, the junction kept 13 bases outside the gene matches. The CDR3 reads CASTLESGGAGETQYF. As DNA, the CDR3 is TGTGCCAGCACCCTAGAGAGCGGGGGGGCCGGTGAGACCCAGTACTTC.

The chain employs TRBV9 and TRBJ2-7; 9 bases match TRBD2. CDR1 SGDLS and CDR2 YYNGEE come from the germline V gene. V trimming: 2 bases; J trimming: 5 bases; junction bases outside the gene matches: 8. This CDR3 comprises 15 residues. The CDR3 loop is CASSVQGGGADEQYF. CDR3 sequence (DNA): TGTGCCAGCAGCGTTCAGGGCGGGGGGGCTGACGAGCAGTACTTC.

The CDR3 here is CSACRGLMKKLFF. CDR3 in DNA: TGCAGTGCTTGCCGGGGGCTAATGAAAAAACTGTTTTTT. V is TRBV20-1 and J is TRBJ1-4; tentative D call: TRBD1 (6 bases). This CDR3 spans 13 amino acids. CDR1 DFQATT and CDR2 SNEGSKA come from the germline V gene (reference sequence). Between the trimmed V and J ends, which lost 5 bases and 9 bases, there was a span of 16 bases.

This clonotype was seen more than once but under ten times. This rearrangement joins TRBV7-2 to TRBJ2-5, with 15 bases lining up with TRBD2. V lost 5 bases, J lost 6 bases, and 10 bases stayed unmatched. This CDR3 contains 17 residues. Germline V gives CDR1 SGHTA, CDR2 FQGNSA. The CDR3 DNA reads TGTGCCAGCAGCCCGCCCGGGACTAGCGGGGGGTTGAAGACCCAGTACTTC. Translation: CASSPPGTSGGLKTQYF.

This clonotype was seen only a few times. The chain uses TRBV5-1 and TRBJ1-1; D might be TRBD1 (5 bases). The germline V gene has CDR1 SGHRS and CDR2 YFSETQ. The length of the CDR3 is 16 residues. Trimming took 4 bases from V and 0 from J, leaving 16 bases between them. CDR3 bases: TGCGCCAGCAGCGGGGGACTGGGGAAGATGAACACTGAAGCTTTCTTT. Amino acid sequence: CASSGGLGKMNTEAFF.